This T cell receptor (beta chain) was retrieved from a study of cytomegalovirus exposure and HLA in healthy donors. Assay used: immunoSEQ multiplex PCR; TCRdb lists only in-frame clones, some missing. The top ten hold roughly 4.4% of the sample, which has roughly 120,000 clones, more than 85% seen once. Notes on the study in general: With high specificity and sensitivity, the classifier reportedly diagnosed cytomegalovirus status. Many donors carried some public TCRs, although rarity characterized most TCR sequences. Within the roughly 120 validation repertoires, first-cohort TCR clusters tended to co-occur, according to a later analysis.

Worth noting for this clone: Its target is not known. The identical CDR3 is also encoded by other nucleotide sequences in the sample.

CDR3 size: 14 residues. CDR1 is MDHEN, CDR2 SYDVKM, per germline. The V and J ends lost 6 bases and 4 bases, in that order; junction bases with no gene match: 4. While the first cohort had 600 to 800 subjects, the donors belonged to the separate validation cohort of fewer than 150 subjects. The material sequenced was PBMCs. This TCR came from a man younger than 35 in good health and CMV-seropositive. The chain couples TRBV28 to TRBJ1-1; the match to TRBD1 covers 11 bases. The CDR3 DNA sequence: TGTGCCAGCAGCTCCGGGACAGGGGGCACTGAAGCTTTCTTT. Its protein product is CASSSGTGGTEAFF.